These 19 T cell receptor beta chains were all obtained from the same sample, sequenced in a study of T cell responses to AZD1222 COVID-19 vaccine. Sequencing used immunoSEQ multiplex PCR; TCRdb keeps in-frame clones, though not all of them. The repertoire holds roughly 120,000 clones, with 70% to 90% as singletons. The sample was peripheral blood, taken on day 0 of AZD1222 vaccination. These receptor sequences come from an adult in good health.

The CDR3 nucleotides are TGCAGCGTCGTGCCACTGCAGTACTTC. Protein sequence: CSVVPLQYF. V and J are TRBV29-1 and TRBJ2-7; no definite D call. The CDR3 spans 9 residues. Germline V lookup: CDR1 SQVTM, CDR2 ANQGSEA. Trimming cost V 6 bases and J 9 bases, with 9 bases left between them.

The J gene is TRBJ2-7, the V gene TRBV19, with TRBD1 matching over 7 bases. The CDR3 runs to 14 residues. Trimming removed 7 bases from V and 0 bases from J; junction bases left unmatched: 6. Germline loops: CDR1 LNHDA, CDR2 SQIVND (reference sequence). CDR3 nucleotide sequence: TGTGCCAGTACCGCAGACAGGGCCTCCTACGAGCAGTACTTC. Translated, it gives CASTADRASYEQYF.

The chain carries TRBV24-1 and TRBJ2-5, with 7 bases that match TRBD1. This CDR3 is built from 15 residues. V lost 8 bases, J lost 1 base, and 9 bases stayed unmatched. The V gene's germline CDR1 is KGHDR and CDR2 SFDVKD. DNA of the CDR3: TGTGCCACCAAAGGGACAGCGACTTCCCAAGAGACCCAGTACTTC. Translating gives CATKGTATSQETQYF.

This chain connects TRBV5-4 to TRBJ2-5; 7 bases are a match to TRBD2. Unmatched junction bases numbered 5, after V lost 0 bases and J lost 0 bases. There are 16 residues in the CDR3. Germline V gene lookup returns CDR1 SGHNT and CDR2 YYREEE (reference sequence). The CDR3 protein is CASSLVGLQYQETQYF. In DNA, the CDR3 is TGTGCCAGCAGCTTGGTGGGACTACAGTACCAAGAGACCCAGTACTTC.

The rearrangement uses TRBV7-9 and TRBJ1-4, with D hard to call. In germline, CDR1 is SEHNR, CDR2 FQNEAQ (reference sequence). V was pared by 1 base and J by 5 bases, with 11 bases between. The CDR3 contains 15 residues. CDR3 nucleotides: TGTGCCAGCAGCTTAGTGGCAGGAAAGAATGAAAAACTGTTTTTT. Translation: CASSLVAGKNEKLFF.

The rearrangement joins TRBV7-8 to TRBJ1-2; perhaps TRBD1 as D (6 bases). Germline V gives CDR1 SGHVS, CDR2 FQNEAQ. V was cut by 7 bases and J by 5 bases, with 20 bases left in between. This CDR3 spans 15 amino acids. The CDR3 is CASIEAGQKFYGYTF. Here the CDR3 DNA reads TGTGCCAGCATTGAGGCAGGACAGAAATTTTATGGCTACACCTTC.

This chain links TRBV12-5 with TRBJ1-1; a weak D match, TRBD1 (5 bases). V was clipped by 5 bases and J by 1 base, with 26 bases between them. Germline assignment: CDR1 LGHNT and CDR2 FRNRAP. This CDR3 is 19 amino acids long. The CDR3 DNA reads TGTGCTAGTGGTCCCTCCCCCGGGGCTCTAAACCGGGGGAACACTGAAGCTTTCTTT. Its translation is CASGPSPGALNRGNTEAFF.

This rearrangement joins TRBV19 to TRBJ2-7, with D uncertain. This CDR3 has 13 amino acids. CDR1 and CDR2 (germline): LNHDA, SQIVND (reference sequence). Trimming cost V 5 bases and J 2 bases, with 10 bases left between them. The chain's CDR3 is CASSGRSAYEQYF. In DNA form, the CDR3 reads TGTGCCAGTAGTGGACGCAGCGCCTACGAGCAGTACTTC.

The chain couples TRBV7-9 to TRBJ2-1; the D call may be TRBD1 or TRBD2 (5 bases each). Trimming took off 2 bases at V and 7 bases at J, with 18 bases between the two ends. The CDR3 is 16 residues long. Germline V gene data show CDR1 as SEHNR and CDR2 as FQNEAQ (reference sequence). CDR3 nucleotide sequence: TGTGCCAGCAGCTTATGGGGACCCCTAGGCAATAATGAGCAGTTCTTC. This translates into CASSLWGPLGNNEQFF.

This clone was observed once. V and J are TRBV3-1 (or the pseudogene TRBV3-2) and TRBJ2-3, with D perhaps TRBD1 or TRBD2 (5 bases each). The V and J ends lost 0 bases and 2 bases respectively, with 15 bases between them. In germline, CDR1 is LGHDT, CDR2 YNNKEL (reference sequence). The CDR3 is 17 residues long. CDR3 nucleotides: TGTGCCAGCAGCCAAGATAGAGGGACCGTTCTCACAGATACGCAGTATTTT. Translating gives CASSQDRGTVLTDTQYF.

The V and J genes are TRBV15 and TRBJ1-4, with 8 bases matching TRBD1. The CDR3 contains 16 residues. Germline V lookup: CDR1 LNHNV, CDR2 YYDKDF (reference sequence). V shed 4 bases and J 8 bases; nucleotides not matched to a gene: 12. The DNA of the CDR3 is TGTGCCACCAGCACACACTCCGGGACAGGAGGGGAAAAACTGTTTTTT. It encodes CATSTHSGTGGEKLFF.

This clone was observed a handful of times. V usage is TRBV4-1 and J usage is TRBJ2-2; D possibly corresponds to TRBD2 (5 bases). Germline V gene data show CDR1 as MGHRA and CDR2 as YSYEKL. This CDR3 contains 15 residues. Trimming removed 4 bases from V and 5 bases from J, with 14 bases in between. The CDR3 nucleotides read TGCGCCAGCAGCCGCGAACCGGGGTGGACCGGGGAGCTGTTTTTT. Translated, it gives CASSREPGWTGELFF.

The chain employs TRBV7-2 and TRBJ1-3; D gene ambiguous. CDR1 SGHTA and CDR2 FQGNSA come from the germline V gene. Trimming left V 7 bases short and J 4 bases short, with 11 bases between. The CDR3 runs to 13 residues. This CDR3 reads CASTAVGGNTIYF. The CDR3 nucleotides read TGTGCCAGCACCGCAGTGGGGGGAAACACCATATATTTT.

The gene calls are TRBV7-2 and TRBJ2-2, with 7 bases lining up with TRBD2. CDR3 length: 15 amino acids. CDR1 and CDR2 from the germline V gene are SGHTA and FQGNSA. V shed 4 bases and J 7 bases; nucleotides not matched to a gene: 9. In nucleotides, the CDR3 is TGTGCCAGCAGCTCAGTCCGGGACTATCGCGGGGAGCTGTTTTTT. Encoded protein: CASSSVRDYRGELFF. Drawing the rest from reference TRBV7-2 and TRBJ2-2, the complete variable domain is GAGVSQSPSNKVTEKGKDVELRCDPISGHTALYWYRQSLGQGLEFLIYFQGNSAPDKSGLPSDRFSAERTGGSVSTLTIQRTQQEDSAVYLCASSSVRDYRGELFFGEGSRLTVL.

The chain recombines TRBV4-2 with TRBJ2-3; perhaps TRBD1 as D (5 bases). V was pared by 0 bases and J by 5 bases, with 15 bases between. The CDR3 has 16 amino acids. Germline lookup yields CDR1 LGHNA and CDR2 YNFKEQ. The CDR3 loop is CASSQDVTGPQDTQYF. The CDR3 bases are TGTGCCAGCAGCCAAGATGTTACAGGTCCACAAGATACGCAGTATTTT.

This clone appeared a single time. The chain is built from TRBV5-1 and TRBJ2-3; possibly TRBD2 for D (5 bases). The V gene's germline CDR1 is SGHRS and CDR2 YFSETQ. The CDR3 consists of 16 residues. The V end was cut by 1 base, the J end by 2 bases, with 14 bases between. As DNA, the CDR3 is TGCGCCAGCAGCTTGAGTGCGGGTTTTCCCACAGATACGCAGTATTTT. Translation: CASSLSAGFPTDTQYF.

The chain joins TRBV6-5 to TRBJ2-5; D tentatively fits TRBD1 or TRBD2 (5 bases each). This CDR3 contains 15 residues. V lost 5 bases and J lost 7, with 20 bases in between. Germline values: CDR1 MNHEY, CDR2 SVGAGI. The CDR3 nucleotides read TGTGCCAGCAGTCCCCAGTTCCCGGGGCAGGCGACCCAGTACTTC. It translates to CASSPQFPGQATQYF.

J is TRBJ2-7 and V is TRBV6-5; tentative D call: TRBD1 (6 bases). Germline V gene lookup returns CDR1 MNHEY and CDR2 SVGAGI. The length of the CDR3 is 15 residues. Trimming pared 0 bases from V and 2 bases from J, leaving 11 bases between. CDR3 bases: TGTGCCAGCAGTTACTCGGCAGGGGCCACCTACGAGCAGTACTTC. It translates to CASSYSAGATYEQYF.

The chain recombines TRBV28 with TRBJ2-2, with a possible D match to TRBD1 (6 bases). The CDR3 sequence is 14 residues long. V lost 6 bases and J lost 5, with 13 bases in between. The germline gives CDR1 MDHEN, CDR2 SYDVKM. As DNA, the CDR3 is TGTGCCAGCAGGAAACAGGGAAGGACCGGGGAGCTGTTTTTT. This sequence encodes CASRKQGRTGELFF. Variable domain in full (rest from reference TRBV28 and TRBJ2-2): DVKVTQSSRYLVKRTGEKVFLECVQDMDHENMFWYRQDPGLGLRLIYFSYDVKMKEKGDIPEGYSVSREKKERFSLILESASTNQTSMYLCASRKQGRTGELFFGEGSRLTVL.